Listed here is a single T cell receptor (beta chain). Its cognate antigen has yet to be identified. The input lacks base qualities; no much larger clone sits a single base away. This record comes from a study of blood T cell repertoires in COVID-19 (dated by TCRdb to the early 2020s). Some background on the complete study: Samples covering the acute and convalescent phases of COVID-19 were provided by collaborators in the United States, Italy and Spain. The material from the prospective study consisted of cDNA or gDNA derived from T cells, B-cell-depleted T cells, or PBMCs. Subjects who had been exposed to COVID-19, were actively infected with it, or had recovered from it provided the deeply sampled blood TCRbeta repertoires that made up the dataset. A freely available public database, intended as a resource for researchers studying the immune response to SARS-CoV-2, is where the repertoires were released. Samples came from the ongoing ImmuneRACE study (first 160 participants) plus 1,254 subjects from 6 global collaborators. Sample metadata almost always included a de-identified subject ID, COVID-19 status, age in years and sex. Where HLA class I and class II types were available, the types were taken from metadata supplied by the sample provider, not from assay-based typing.

One collaborating source in Seattle enrolled patients during active infection and followed them longitudinally through the course of disease. Whole blood was collected in K2EDTA tubes by collaborating institutions according to the institutions' own protocols. For TCRbeta analysis, collaborator samples were shipped as frozen whole blood, as isolated PBMCs, or as DNA extracted from either sample type. TCRbeta CDR3 regions were amplified from genomic DNA using the immunoSEQ Assay, a bias-controlled multiplex PCR. As for the authors' bioinformatics: Nucleated cell counts per sample were estimated from amplification of reference gene primers within the assay. Sequence reads were collapsed and filtered to measure the absolute abundance of every unique TCRbeta CDR3 rearrangement. For each sample, productive Simpson clonality was calculated by taking the square root of Simpson's diversity index across productive rearrangements. The immuneACCESS repertoire file appears here via TCRdb, limited to in-frame rearrangements. These files lack a portion of the clones; in checked studies, under half of the deficit traces to unresolved V genes, and the cause of the others is not known. For V, J and clone size, that table is used; D and trimming come from the DNA. The sample yields approximately 97,000 clones; around 90% were counted once. Around 5% of the sample belongs to the ten largest clones.

The investigation overall reported the following: Clinical and demographic metadata were provided uncurated, with the amount varying by source and participant.

The sample was peripheral blood. This TCR was sampled from a woman between 50 and 59 years old with COVID-19, enrolled during active disease.

The sequenced DNA: TGTGCCACCAGTGATACTCTAGGCAGGGGGGAGACCCAGTACTTC. Its product reads: CATSDTLGRGETQYF. The receptor chain draws on TRBV24-1 and TRBJ2-5; 7 bases in the middle match TRBD1. The CDR3 runs 15 residues from the cysteine to the phenylalanine. Here the CDR3 DNA is all that survives: 45 bases in frame from base 1. CDR1 is given as KGHDR and CDR2 as SFDVKD, both from the germline V gene. Trimmed from V: 3 bases; trimmed from J: 5 bases; junction bases lacking a gene match: 8.